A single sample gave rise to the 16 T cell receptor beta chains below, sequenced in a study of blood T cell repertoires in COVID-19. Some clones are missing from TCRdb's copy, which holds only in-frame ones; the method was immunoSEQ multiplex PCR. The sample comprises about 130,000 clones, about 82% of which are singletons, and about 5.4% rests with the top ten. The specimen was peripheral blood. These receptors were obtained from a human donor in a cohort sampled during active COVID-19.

The DNA for the CDR3 is TGTGCCAGCAGGGCGACTGGATCCTACGAGCAGTACTTC. Protein sequence: CASRATGSYEQYF. The chain employs TRBV14 and TRBJ2-7; D unclear. Germline V gene sequence: CDR1 SGHDN, CDR2 FVKESK. V was clipped by 6 bases and J by 1 base, with 10 bases between them. The CDR3 contains 13 residues.

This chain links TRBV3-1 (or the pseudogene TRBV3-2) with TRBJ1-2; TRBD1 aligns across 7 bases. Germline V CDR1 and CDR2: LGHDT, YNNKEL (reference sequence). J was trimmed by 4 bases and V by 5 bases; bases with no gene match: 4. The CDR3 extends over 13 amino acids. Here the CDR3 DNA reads TGTGCCAGCAGCACTGACAGGGCCTATGGCTACACCTTC. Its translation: CASSTDRAYGYTF.

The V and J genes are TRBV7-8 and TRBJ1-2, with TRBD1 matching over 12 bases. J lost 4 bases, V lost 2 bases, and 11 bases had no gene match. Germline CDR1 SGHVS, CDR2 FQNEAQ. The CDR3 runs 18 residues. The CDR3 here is CASSLSWGTGGWGYGYTF. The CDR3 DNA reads TGTGCCAGCAGCTTAAGTTGGGGGACAGGGGGCTGGGGCTATGGCTACACCTTC.

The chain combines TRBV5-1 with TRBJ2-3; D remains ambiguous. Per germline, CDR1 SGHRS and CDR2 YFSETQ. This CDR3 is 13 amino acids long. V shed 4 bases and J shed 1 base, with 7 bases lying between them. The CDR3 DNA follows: TGCGCCAGCAGCCTAGGTCGCACAGATACGCAGTATTTT. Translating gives CASSLGRTDTQYF.

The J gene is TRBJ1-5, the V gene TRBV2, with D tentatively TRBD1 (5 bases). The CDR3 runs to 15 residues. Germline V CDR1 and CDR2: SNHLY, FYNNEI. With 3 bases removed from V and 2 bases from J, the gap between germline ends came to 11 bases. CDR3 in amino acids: CASSDQGLGNQPQHF. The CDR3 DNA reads TGTGCCAGCAGTGATCAGGGTTTGGGCAATCAGCCCCAGCATTTT.

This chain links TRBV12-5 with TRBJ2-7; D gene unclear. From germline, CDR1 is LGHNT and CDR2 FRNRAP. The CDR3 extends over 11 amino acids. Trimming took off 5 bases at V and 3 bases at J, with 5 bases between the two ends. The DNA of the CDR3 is TGTGCTAGTGGTCCCCTCTACGAGCAGTACTTC. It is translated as CASGPLYEQYF.

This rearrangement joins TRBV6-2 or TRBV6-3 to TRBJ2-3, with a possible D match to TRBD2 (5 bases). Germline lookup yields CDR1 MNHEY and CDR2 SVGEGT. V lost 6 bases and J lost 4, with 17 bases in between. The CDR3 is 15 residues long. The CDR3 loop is CASSLRGSAADTQYF. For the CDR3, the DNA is TGTGCCAGCAGCCTCCGGGGATCGGCAGCAGATACGCAGTATTTT.

CDR3 DNA sequence: TGTGCCTGGGCCCGGGGACAGGGCGACTACGAGCAGTACTTC. Translated, it gives CAWARGQGDYEQYF. The V call is TRBV30, the J call TRBJ2-7; 9 bases agree with TRBD1. J lost 3 bases, V lost 5 bases, and 8 bases had no gene match. The CDR3 spans 14 residues. Germline V lookup: CDR1 GTSNPN, CDR2 SVGIG (reference sequence).

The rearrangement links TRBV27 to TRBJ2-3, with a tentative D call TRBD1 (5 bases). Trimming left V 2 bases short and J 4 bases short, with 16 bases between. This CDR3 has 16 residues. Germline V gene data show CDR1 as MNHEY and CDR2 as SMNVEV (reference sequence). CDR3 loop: CASSLGVGLGADTQYF. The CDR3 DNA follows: TGTGCCAGCAGTTTAGGGGTGGGGCTAGGGGCAGATACGCAGTATTTT.

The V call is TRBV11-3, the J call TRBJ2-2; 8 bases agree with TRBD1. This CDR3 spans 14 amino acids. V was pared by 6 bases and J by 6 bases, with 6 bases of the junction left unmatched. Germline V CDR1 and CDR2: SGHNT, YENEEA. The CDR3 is CASRFTGGSGELFF. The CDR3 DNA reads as TGTGCCAGCAGGTTTACAGGGGGATCCGGGGAGCTGTTTTTT. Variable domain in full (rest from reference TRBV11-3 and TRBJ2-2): EAGVVQSPRYKIIEKKQPVAFWCNPISGHNTLYWYLQNLGQGPELLIRYENEEAVDDSQLPKDRFSAERLKGVDSTLKIQPAELGDSAVYLCASRFTGGSGELFFGEGSRLTVL.

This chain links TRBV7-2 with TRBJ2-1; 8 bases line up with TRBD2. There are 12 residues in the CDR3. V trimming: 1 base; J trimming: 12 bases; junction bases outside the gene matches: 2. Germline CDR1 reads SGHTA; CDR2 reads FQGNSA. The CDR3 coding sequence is TGTGCCAGCAGCTTAGGGCGGGAGGCGCAGTTCTTC. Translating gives CASSLGREAQFF.

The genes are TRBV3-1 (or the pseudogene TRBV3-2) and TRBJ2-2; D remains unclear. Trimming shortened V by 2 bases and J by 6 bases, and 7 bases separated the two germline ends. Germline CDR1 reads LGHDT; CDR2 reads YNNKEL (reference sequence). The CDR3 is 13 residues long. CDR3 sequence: CASSQTVPGELFF. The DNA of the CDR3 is TGTGCCAGCAGCCAAACAGTACCCGGGGAGCTGTTTTTT.

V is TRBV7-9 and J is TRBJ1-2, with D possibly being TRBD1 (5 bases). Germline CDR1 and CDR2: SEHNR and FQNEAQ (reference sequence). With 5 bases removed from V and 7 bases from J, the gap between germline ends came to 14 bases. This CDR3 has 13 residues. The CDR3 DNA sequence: TGTGCCAGCAGCCTTGACAGTTTGGGTGGCTACACCTTC. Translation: CASSLDSLGGYTF. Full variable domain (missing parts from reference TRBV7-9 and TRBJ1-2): DTGVSQNPRHKITKRGQNVTFRCDPISEHNRLYWYRQTLGQGPEFLTYFQNEAQLEKSRLLSDRFSAERPKGSFSTLEIQRTEQGDSAMYLCASSLDSLGGYTFGSGTRLTVV.

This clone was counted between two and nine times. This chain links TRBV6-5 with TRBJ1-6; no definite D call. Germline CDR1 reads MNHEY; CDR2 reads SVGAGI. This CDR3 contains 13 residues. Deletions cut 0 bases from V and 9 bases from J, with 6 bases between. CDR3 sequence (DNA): TGTGCCAGCAGTTACTCGAGGGTTTCACCCCTCCACTTT. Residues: CASSYSRVSPLHF.

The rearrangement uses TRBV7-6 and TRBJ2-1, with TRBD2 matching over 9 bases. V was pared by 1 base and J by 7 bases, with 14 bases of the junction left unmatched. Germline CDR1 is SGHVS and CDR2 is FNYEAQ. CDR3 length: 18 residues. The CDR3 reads CASSLVRGGGRANNEQFF. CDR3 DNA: TGTGCCAGCAGCTTAGTGAGGGGAGGCGGGAGGGCCAATAATGAGCAGTTCTTC.

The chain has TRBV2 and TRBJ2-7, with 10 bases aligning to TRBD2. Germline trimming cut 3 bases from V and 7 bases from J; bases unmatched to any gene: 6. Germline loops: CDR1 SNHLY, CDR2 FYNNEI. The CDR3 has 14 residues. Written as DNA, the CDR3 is TGTGCCAGCAGTGAGAGCGGGAGGGCCGGTGAGCAGTACTTC. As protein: CASSESGRAGEQYF.